This entry lists 22 T cell receptor beta chains sequenced from one sample in a study of cytomegalovirus exposure and HLA in healthy donors. The PCR employed 60 Vbeta primers together with 13 Jbeta primers. Measured with immunoSEQ multiplex PCR; TCRdb has only the in-frame clones, and not every one. Of about 68,000 clones in the sample, approximately 80% were seen once. Input material: PBMCs. These receptors all stem from a human donor in good health.

CDR3 sequence: CASSERTGGEQPQHF. CDR3 sequence (DNA): TGTGCCAGCAGTGAAAGGACAGGGGGAGAACAGCCCCAGCATTTT. This chain links TRBV2 with TRBJ1-5; 10 positions match TRBD1. The CDR3 is 15 amino acids. CDR1 and CDR2 (germline): SNHLY, FYNNEI. The trim removed 2 bases at V and 7 bases at J, leaving 5 bases unmatched.

Written as DNA, the CDR3 is TGTGCCAGCAGCTTATTGACAGGGGGACTCTCTGGGGCCAACGTCCTGACTTTC. It specifies CASSLLTGGLSGANVLTF. The rearrangement joins TRBV7-8 to TRBJ2-6, with 9 bases aligning to TRBD1. With V trimmed by 2 bases and J by 0 bases, 5 bases remained unmatched. Germline CDR1 SGHVS, CDR2 FQNEAQ. The CDR3 extends over 18 amino acids.

This sequence joins TRBV28 and TRBJ2-7; 10 bases fit TRBD2. The CDR3 consists of 15 residues. The germline V gene has CDR1 MDHEN and CDR2 SYDVKM. J was trimmed by 3 bases and V by 6 bases; bases with no gene match: 8. The CDR3 coding sequence is TGTGCCAGCAGCGGGGCTAGCGGGGGCCACTACGAGCAGTACTTC. Translated, it gives CASSGASGGHYEQYF.

The chain carries TRBV11-3 and TRBJ2-2; D may be TRBD2 (6 bases). Trimming pared 1 base from V and 3 bases from J, leaving 6 bases between. The germline V gene has CDR1 SGHNT and CDR2 YENEEA. This CDR3 comprises 14 residues. The CDR3: CASSLGGDTGELFF. In DNA form, the CDR3 reads TGTGCCAGCAGCTTAGGGGGGGACACCGGGGAGCTGTTTTTT.

The chain's CDR3 is CASSPDRGPNEKLFF. CDR3 nucleotide sequence: TGTGCCAGCAGTCCGGACAGGGGGCCTAATGAAAAACTGTTTTTT. This chain joins TRBV27 and TRBJ1-4, with 11 bases identical to TRBD1. Germline CDR1 reads MNHEY; CDR2 reads SMNVEV (reference sequence). The V and J ends lost 5 bases and 3 bases, in that order; junction bases with no gene match: 2. The CDR3 has 15 amino acids.

About this clone: The identical CDR3 is also encoded by other nucleotide sequences in the sample. The rearrangement joins TRBV19 to TRBJ1-5; 10 bases fit TRBD1. V lost 1 base to trimming and J lost 7 bases; unmatched junction nucleotides: 13. The CDR3 covers 18 residues. In germline, CDR1 is LNHDA, CDR2 SQIVND (reference sequence). In DNA, the CDR3 is TGTGCCAGTAGTATAGTCTCCTCGACAGGGGGCGCGGGACAGCCCCAGCATTTT. It encodes CASSIVSSTGGAGQPQHF.

The CDR3 coding sequence is TGTGCCAGCAGTGAAAATCGGAGCCCTGGGAATCAGCCCCAGCATTTT. It yields the protein CASSENRSPGNQPQHF. The chain links TRBV6-1 to TRBJ1-5, with D hard to call. The CDR3 has 16 residues. The germline gives CDR1 MNHNS, CDR2 SASEGT. V gave up 2 bases and J gave up 4 bases, with 15 bases separating them.

The rearrangement links TRBV10-3 to TRBJ1-2, with D possibly being TRBD1 (5 bases). The CDR3 totals 14 residues. Germline V gene data show CDR1 as ENHRY and CDR2 as SYGVKD. V lost 2 bases and J lost 4, with 11 bases in between. The CDR3 sequence: CAISEAGWGYGYTF. The CDR3 DNA sequence: TGTGCCATCAGTGAGGCAGGGTGGGGCTATGGCTACACCTTC.

The chain couples TRBV7-8 to TRBJ2-1; 8 nucleotides agree with TRBD2. Unmatched junction bases numbered 5, after V lost 4 bases and J lost 3 bases. The CDR3 runs to 15 residues. Germline CDR1 and CDR2: SGHVS and FQNEAQ. CDR3 protein: CASSSLGGDYNEQFF. In DNA, the CDR3 is TGTGCCAGCAGCTCCCTCGGGGGGGACTACAATGAGCAGTTCTTC. Full variable domain (remainder filled in from reference TRBV7-8 and TRBJ2-1): GAGVSQSPRYKVAKRGQDVALRCDPISGHVSLFWYQQALGQGPEFLTYFQNEAQLDKSGLPSDRFFAERPEGSVSTLKIQRTQQEDSAVYLCASSSLGGDYNEQFFGPGTRLTVL.

The chain couples TRBV18 to TRBJ1-4; tentative D call: TRBD1 (5 bases). The germline V gene has CDR1 KGHSH and CDR2 LQKENI. V was trimmed by 6 bases and J by 7 bases, leaving 15 bases between them. The CDR3 is 14 residues long. The CDR3 reads CASSHGREGEKLFF. The CDR3, as DNA: TGTGCCAGCTCCCACGGCAGGGAGGGTGAAAAACTGTTTTTT.

This chain uses TRBV7-3 with TRBJ2-3, with a weak D call TRBD2 (6 bases). The V and J ends lost 5 bases and 1 base respectively, with 16 bases between them. Per germline, CDR1 SGHTA and CDR2 FQGTGA. CDR3 length: 16 amino acids. The CDR3 loop reads CASSPSLAPGTDTQYF. The CDR3 DNA sequence: TGTGCCAGCAGCCCCTCGCTAGCGCCTGGCACAGATACGCAGTATTTT.

This chain uses TRBV5-1 with TRBJ2-7; the D gene is possibly TRBD1 (5 bases). The V end lost 5 bases, the J end lost 6 bases, and 9 bases lay between the germline ends. Germline V gene lookup returns CDR1 SGHRS and CDR2 YFSETQ. This CDR3 region has 11 residues. CDR3 region: CASRSQGEQYF. CDR3 in DNA: TGCGCCAGCAGGTCGCAGGGCGAGCAGTACTTC.

The J gene is TRBJ2-7, the V gene TRBV11-2; a weak D match, TRBD1 (5 bases). The CDR3 is 14 residues long. Deletions cut 5 bases from V and 1 base from J, with 12 bases between. The germline V gene encodes CDR1 SGHAT and CDR2 FQNNGV. CDR3 in DNA: TGTGCCAGCAGCCCATCACCAGGGTCCTACGAGCAGTACTTC. This gives the protein CASSPSPGSYEQYF.

The genes are TRBV25-1 and TRBJ2-7; possible D gene TRBD1, 5 bases. The CDR3 extends over 11 amino acids. Germline V CDR1 and CDR2: MGHDK, SYGVNS. V was pared by 1 base and J by 12 bases, with 10 bases between. The CDR3 is CASSESRATYF. For the CDR3, the DNA is TGTGCCAGCAGTGAATCCAGGGCCACGTACTTC.

This sequence joins TRBV7-8 and TRBJ2-1, with 11 bases matching TRBD2. J gave up 2 bases and V 3 bases, and 0 bases lay outside the gene matches. The CDR3 extends over 15 amino acids. CDR1 is SGHVS and CDR2 is FQNEAQ in the germline V gene. DNA for the CDR3: TGTGCCAGCAGCTTTAGCGGGGGGGCCTACAATGAGCAGTTCTTC. This translates into CASSFSGGAYNEQFF.

With respect to this clone: One junction end disagrees with the germline gene, perhaps due to a read error. J is TRBJ1-6 and V is TRBV7-9; the D is unclear. CDR1 SEHNR and CDR2 FQNEAQ come from the germline V gene (reference sequence). This CDR3 region has 14 residues. The CDR3 coding sequence is TGTTCCAGCAGCTTAGTCGGTAACGATTCACCCCTCCACTTT. Translated, it gives CSSSLVGNDSPLHF.

The chain has TRBV7-8 and TRBJ1-6; a weak D match, TRBD1 (5 bases). The CDR3 covers 13 residues. Trimming left V 1 base short and J 8 bases short, with 6 bases between. Germline CDR1 and CDR2: SGHVS and FQNEAQ. CDR3 residues: CASSLGGDSPLHF. CDR3 sequence (DNA): TGTGCCAGCAGCTTAGGGGGGGATTCACCCCTCCACTTT.

The chain links TRBV5-1 to TRBJ2-3; 15 positions agree with TRBD2. The germline V gene encodes CDR1 SGHRS and CDR2 YFSETQ. This CDR3 is 18 amino acids long. Losses at the gene ends were 3 bases for V and 0 bases for J; bases not matched to a gene: 5. As DNA, the CDR3 is TGCGCCAGCAGCTCCGGACTAGCGGGGGGGCCGAGCACAGATACGCAGTATTTT. Translating it yields CASSSGLAGGPSTDTQYF.

The chain is built from TRBV5-4 and TRBJ2-6; TRBD1 might be the D (6 bases). Germline values: CDR1 SGHNT, CDR2 YYREEE (reference sequence). V was pared by 4 bases and J by 4 bases, with 12 bases between. This CDR3 region has 15 residues. This CDR3 reads CASSHTGSGANVLTF. The CDR3 nucleotides are TGTGCCAGCAGCCATACAGGGTCAGGGGCCAACGTCCTGACTTTC.

This clone appeared a single time. The chain joins TRBV28 to TRBJ1-1; no reliable D call. V shed 6 bases and J shed 0 bases, with 11 bases lying between them. The CDR3 is 14 residues long. The germline CDR1 and CDR2 sequences are MDHEN and SYDVKM. The CDR3: CASSESALNTEAFF. CDR3 bases: TGTGCCAGCAGCGAGAGCGCCTTGAACACTGAAGCTTTCTTT.

The chain recombines TRBV2 with TRBJ1-1; weak D call: TRBD1 (6 bases). The CDR3 runs 15 residues. V lost 6 bases and J 0 bases, leaving 14 bases between the germline ends. The germline V gene has CDR1 SNHLY and CDR2 FYNNEI. The CDR3 spells CASRIQGLVNTEAFF. DNA for the CDR3: TGTGCCAGCAGGATACAGGGTTTGGTGAACACTGAAGCTTTCTTT.

The rearrangement links TRBV5-1 to TRBJ2-1; 9 bases map to TRBD2. CDR3 length: 15 residues. With V trimmed by 6 bases and J by 0 bases, 4 bases remained unmatched. CDR1 is SGHRS and CDR2 is YFSETQ in the germline V gene. CDR3 DNA: TGCGCCAGCACGAGTAGCGGGAGCTCCTACAATGAGCAGTTCTTC. This gives the protein CASTSSGSSYNEQFF. The whole variable domain, filled in from reference TRBV5-1 and TRBJ2-1, reads KAGVTQTPRYLIKTRGQQVTLSCSPISGHRSVSWYQQTPGQGLQFLFEYFSETQRNKGNFPGRFSGRQFSNSRSEMNVSTLELGDSALYLCASTSSGSSYNEQFFGPGTRLTVL.